The 2 T cell receptor beta chains in this list originate from one sample, sequenced in a study of CD8 T cells in ankylosing spondylitis. Points from the study as a whole: A motif of 7 to 9 highly homologous TCR beta variants was seen as apparently characteristic of ankylosing spondylitis blood.

Their cognate antigens are unknown. TCRdb reprocessed the 5' RACE reads with MiXCR, giving one entry per CDR3 protein. This table holds hundreds of thousands of distinct CDR3 sequences, about 24% found once. Sequenced material: blood, either unsorted or a sorted T cell fraction (not recorded which). Receptor source: a male donor with ankylosing spondylitis.

This clonotype was seen more than once but under ten times. The chain joins TRBV3-1 to TRBJ2-1; 10 bases align to TRBD2. Germline V gene data show CDR1 as LGHDT and CDR2 as YNNKEL (reference sequence). V dropped 2 bases and J dropped 12; count of bases not matched to a gene: 7. CDR3 length equals 14 residues. The CDR3 is CASSQSASGSTQFF. CDR3 coding DNA: TGTGCCAGCAGCCAATCGGCTAGCGGGAGTACGCAGTTCTTC.

There are a few counts of this clonotype. The CDR3 DNA is TGCAGTGCTAAGGGGGGCGGAAACACCATATATTTT. Translating it yields CSAKGGGNTIYF. The V gene is TRBV20-1, the J gene TRBJ1-3, with D possibly being TRBD1 (6 bases). The CDR3 loop spans 12 amino acids. Germline V lookup: CDR1 DFQATT, CDR2 SNEGSKA (reference sequence). The V end was cut by 4 bases, the J end by 4 bases, with 8 bases between.